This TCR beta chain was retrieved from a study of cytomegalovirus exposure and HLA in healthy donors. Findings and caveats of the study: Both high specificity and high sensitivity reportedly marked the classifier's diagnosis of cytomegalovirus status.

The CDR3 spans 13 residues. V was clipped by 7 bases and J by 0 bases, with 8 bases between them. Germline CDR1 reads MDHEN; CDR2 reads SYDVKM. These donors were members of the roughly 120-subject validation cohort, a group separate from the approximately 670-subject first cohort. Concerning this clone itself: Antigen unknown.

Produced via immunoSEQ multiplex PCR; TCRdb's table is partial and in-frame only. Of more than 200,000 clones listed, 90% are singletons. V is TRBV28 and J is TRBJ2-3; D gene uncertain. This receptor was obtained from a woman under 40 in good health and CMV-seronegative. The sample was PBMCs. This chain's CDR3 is CASIPDSTDTQYF. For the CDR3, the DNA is TGTGCCAGCATTCCCGACAGCACAGATACGCAGTATTTT. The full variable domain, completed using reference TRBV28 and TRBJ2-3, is DVKVTQSSRYLVKRTGEKVFLECVQDMDHENMFWYRQDPGLGLRLIYFSYDVKMKEKGDIPEGYSVSREKKERFSLILESASTNQTSMYLCASIPDSTDTQYFGPGTRLTVL.